The 21 T cell receptor beta chains below come from one sample, sequenced in a study of T-cell reconstitution after alpha-beta-depleted transplantation in children. The authors prepared the TCRbeta library with unique molecular identifiers. TCRdb reprocessed the PCR reads with MiXCR, giving one entry per CDR3 protein. The data show 190,000 or so distinct CDR3 sequences, roughly 15% seen once. The material sequenced was PBMCs from the stem cell graft donor, taken from the stem cell graft. The receptors stem from a human donor who donated a stem cell graft to a child with acute lymphoblastic leukemia.

This clonotype appeared many times. Here the CDR3 DNA reads TGTGCCAGCAGTCCCCCAACCTACGGGGCAAGAGAGACCCAGTACTTC. It specifies CASSPPTYGARETQYF. The rearrangement uses TRBV12-3 or TRBV12-4 and TRBJ2-5; D tentatively fits TRBD1 or TRBD2 (5 bases each). Trimming took off 5 bases at V and 4 bases at J, with 20 bases between the two ends. The CDR3 loop spans 16 amino acids.

The chain employs TRBV4-1 and TRBJ2-2; 8 nucleotides match TRBD2. Germline V lookup: CDR1 MGHRA, CDR2 YSYEKL. The V segment lost 4 bases and the J segment 6 bases; nucleotides outside the gene matches: 7. This CDR3 spans 15 amino acids. The CDR3 sequence is CASSRGDGRAGELFF. DNA for the CDR3: TGCGCCAGCAGCCGAGGAGACGGGAGGGCCGGGGAGCTGTTTTTT.

There are many counts of this clonotype. The V and J genes are TRBV20-1 and TRBJ2-7, with D possibly TRBD2 on 6 matching bases. CDR3 length equals 14 residues. Germline V gene sequence: CDR1 DFQATT, CDR2 SNEGSKA (reference sequence). The V gene lost 0 bases and the J gene lost 5 bases, with 14 bases spanning the gap. The CDR3 is CSARDSGLPHEQYF. The CDR3 region has the DNA TGCAGTGCTAGAGATTCGGGACTGCCCCACGAGCAGTACTTC.

The sample holds many counts of this clonotype. This chain joins TRBV12-3 or TRBV12-4 and TRBJ2-1; TRBD2 agrees at 9 bases. The CDR3 runs to 14 residues. The V gene end was trimmed by 5 bases and the J gene end by 7 bases; junction bases not matched to a gene: 6. The CDR3 DNA is TGTGCCAGCAGTATTAGCGGGAGTAGGAATGAGCAGTTCTTC. It yields the protein CASSISGSRNEQFF.

About this clonotype: This could be a read error, since a much larger clone is one nucleotide away. This chain links TRBV5-1 with TRBJ2-1; the D gene is possibly TRBD1 (6 bases). This CDR3 comprises 14 residues. V lost 6 bases and J lost 6, with 16 bases in between. The V gene's germline CDR1 is SGHRS and CDR2 YFSETQ. CDR3 sequence: CASTLSGRGNEQFF. CDR3 DNA: TGCGCCAGCACCTTATCGGGCAGGGGCAATGAGCAGTTCTTC.

This clonotype was counted many times. V and J are TRBV28 and TRBJ1-5; the match to TRBD1 covers 7 bases. Germline V gene sequence: CDR1 MDHEN, CDR2 SYDVKM. This CDR3 contains 16 residues. V lost 6 bases, J lost 9 bases, and 17 bases stayed unmatched. CDR3 in amino acids: CASSQSGQSGSWPQHF. DNA of the CDR3: TGTGCCAGCAGCCAATCGGGACAGAGTGGGAGTTGGCCCCAGCATTTT.

This clonotype was recorded a few times. This sequence joins TRBV12-3 or TRBV12-4 and TRBJ2-3; 11 positions agree with TRBD1. There are 17 residues in the CDR3. V was pared by 6 bases and J by 8 bases, with 16 bases of the junction left unmatched. The CDR3 nucleotides are TGTGCCAGCAGCCCCCCCGCCCAGGACAGGGGGCGAGGTACGCAGTATTTT. It is translated as CASSPPAQDRGRGTQYF.

About this clonotype: A much larger clone lies one base from this, so it may be a read error. V usage is TRBV9 and J usage is TRBJ1-1, with a possible D match to TRBD1 (5 bases). This CDR3 spans 15 amino acids. Germline CDR1 is SGDLS and CDR2 is YYNGEE. CDR3 DNA: TGTGCCAGCAGCCCTCGGGGGTCAGTGAACACTGAATCTTTCTTT. Its translation is CASSPRGSVNTESFF.

There are many counts of this clonotype. The chain has TRBV5-1 and TRBJ2-7, with D hard to call. The CDR3 runs to 12 residues. The germline gives CDR1 SGHRS, CDR2 YFSETQ. Trimming took 0 bases from V and 6 from J, leaving 7 bases between them. The CDR3: CASSLEVGEQYF. CDR3 nucleotide sequence: TGCGCCAGCAGCTTGGAAGTCGGCGAGCAGTACTTC.

This clonotype was recorded at least ten times. The chain links TRBV12-3 or TRBV12-4 to TRBJ2-1; no clear D gene. V lost 6 bases, J lost 5 bases, and 17 bases lay in between. There are 15 residues in the CDR3. The DNA for the CDR3 is TGTGCCAGCAGCCTATACCCGCGCCGAGACAATGAGCAGTTCTTC. Translation gives CASSLYPRRDNEQFF.

The table lists this clonotype with many counts. The chain is built from TRBV12-3 or TRBV12-4 and TRBJ2-1; 10 nucleotides agree with TRBD2. With 7 bases clipped from V and 4 bases from J, the junction kept 7 bases outside the gene matches. The CDR3 contains 15 residues. The CDR3 DNA reads as TGTGCCAGCACCTCGAGCGGGAGGGTGTACAATGAGCAGTTCTTC. Translated: CASTSSGRVYNEQFF.

This clonotype was detected ten times or more. This rearrangement joins TRBV27 to TRBJ1-6; tentatively, D is TRBD1 (6 bases). V gave up 3 bases and J gave up 7 bases, with 13 bases separating them. The CDR3 has 15 residues. Germline CDR1 is MNHEY and CDR2 is SMNVEV (reference sequence). This CDR3 reads CASSFLAGVNSPLHF. CDR3 nucleotide sequence: TGTGCCAGCAGTTTTCTGGCAGGGGTAAATTCACCCCTCCACTTT.

This clonotype was counted ten times or more. This chain links TRBV7-2 with TRBJ2-5, with D tentatively TRBD1 (6 bases). With 7 bases removed from V and 6 bases from J, the gap between germline ends came to 15 bases. The CDR3 sequence is 13 residues long. CDR1 and CDR2 (germline): SGHTA, FQGNSA. The CDR3 loop reads CASTTQGRQTQYF. DNA of the CDR3: TGTGCCAGCACCACTCAGGGGCGCCAGACCCAGTACTTC.

This clonotype was detected ten times or more. The CDR3 nucleotides are TGTGCCAGCAGGTCACCTTACCAAGAGACCCAGTACTTC. As protein: CASRSPYQETQYF. J is TRBJ2-5 and V is TRBV27; D gene unclear. The CDR3 is 13 residues long. With 6 bases removed from V and 0 bases from J, the gap between germline ends came to 8 bases. The germline gives CDR1 MNHEY, CDR2 SMNVEV (reference sequence).

This clonotype was observed many times. J is TRBJ2-1 and V is TRBV5-1, with 7 nucleotides matching TRBD1. In germline, CDR1 is SGHRS, CDR2 YFSETQ. The CDR3 totals 14 residues. The V segment lost 3 bases and the J segment 3 bases; nucleotides outside the gene matches: 3. The CDR3 loop reads CASSSGTVYNEQFF. The CDR3 DNA follows: TGCGCCAGCAGCTCCGGGACAGTCTACAATGAGCAGTTCTTC.

The chain has TRBV5-1 and TRBJ2-3; TRBD1 is a possible D gene (6 bases). The CDR3 length is 15 residues. The germline CDR1 and CDR2 sequences are SGHRS and YFSETQ. The V end lost 0 bases, the J end lost 5 bases, and 13 bases lay between the germline ends. The CDR3: CASSLARGRGDTQYF. The CDR3 nucleotides are TGCGCCAGCAGCTTGGCGAGGGGCAGGGGAGATACGCAGTATTTT.

This clonotype was counted many times. The chain couples TRBV2 to TRBJ2-2; 8 bases align to TRBD2. This CDR3 is built from 15 residues. The germline gives CDR1 SNHLY, CDR2 FYNNEI. V was pared by 2 bases and J by 7 bases, with 6 bases of the junction left unmatched. The CDR3 DNA reads TGTGCCAGCAGTGAAAGCGGGAGCGATGGCGGGGAGCTGTTTTTT. Protein sequence: CASSESGSDGGELFF.

This clonotype has ten or more counts. V gene TRBV5-1 combines with J gene TRBJ2-1; D might be TRBD2 (6 bases). V gave up 1 base and J gave up 12 bases, with 20 bases separating them. There are 15 residues in the CDR3. CDR1 SGHRS and CDR2 YFSETQ come from the germline V gene. CDR3 residues: CASSLTAGSGQGQFF. The CDR3 nucleotides are TGCGCCAGCAGCTTGACGGCGGGGTCGGGCCAGGGGCAGTTCTTC.

This clonotype was counted at least ten times. This chain connects TRBV5-1 to TRBJ2-4; D tentatively fits TRBD1 or TRBD2 (5 bases each). The CDR3 loop spans 14 amino acids. The germline gives CDR1 SGHRS, CDR2 YFSETQ. Trimming removed 0 bases at V and 8 bases at J, with 12 bases between. The CDR3 protein is CASSLAGDGDIQYF. The CDR3 bases are TGCGCCAGCAGCTTGGCCGGGGACGGAGACATTCAGTACTTC.

This clonotype was detected many times. The chain carries TRBV6-5 and TRBJ2-2; D might be TRBD1 or TRBD2, each matching 5 bases. Germline-derived CDR1 and CDR2 are MNHEY and SVGAGI. V lost 2 bases and J lost 1, with 11 bases in between. CDR3 size: 16 residues. The CDR3 region is CASSYPGTRNTGELFF. Here the CDR3 DNA reads TGTGCCAGCAGTTACCCCGGGACCAGGAACACCGGGGAGCTGTTTTTT.

There are many counts of this clonotype. The gene calls are TRBV5-1 and TRBJ2-7, with 8 bases identical to TRBD2. The ends lost 4 bases at V and 4 bases at J; junction bases unmatched: 10. Per germline, CDR1 SGHRS and CDR2 YFSETQ. This CDR3 has 15 residues. For the CDR3, the DNA is TGCGCCAGCAGCCAACGAGCGGGAGTACTGTACGAGCAGTACTTC. It specifies CASSQRAGVLYEQYF.